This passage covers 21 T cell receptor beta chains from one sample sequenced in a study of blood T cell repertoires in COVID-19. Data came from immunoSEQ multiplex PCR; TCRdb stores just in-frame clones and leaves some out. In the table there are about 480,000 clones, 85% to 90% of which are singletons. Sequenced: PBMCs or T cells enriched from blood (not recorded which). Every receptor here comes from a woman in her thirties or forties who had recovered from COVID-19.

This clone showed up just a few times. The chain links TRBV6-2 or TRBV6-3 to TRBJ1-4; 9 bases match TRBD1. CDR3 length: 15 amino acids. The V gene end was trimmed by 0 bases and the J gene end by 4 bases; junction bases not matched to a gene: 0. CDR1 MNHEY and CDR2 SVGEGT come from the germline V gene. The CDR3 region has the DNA TGTGCCAGCAGTTACTCGACAGGGGGTAATGAAAAACTGTTTTTT. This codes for CASSYSTGGNEKLFF.

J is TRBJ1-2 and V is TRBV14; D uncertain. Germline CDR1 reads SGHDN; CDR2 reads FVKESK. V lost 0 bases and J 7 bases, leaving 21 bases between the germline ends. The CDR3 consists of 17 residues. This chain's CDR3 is CASSQDSRIRPGSGYTF. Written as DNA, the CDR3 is TGTGCCAGCAGCCAAGATTCTCGTATCAGGCCCGGCAGTGGCTACACCTTC. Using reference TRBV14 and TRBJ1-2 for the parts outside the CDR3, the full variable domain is EAGVTQFPSHSVIEKGQTVTLRCDPISGHDNLYWYRRVMGKEIKFLLHFVKESKQDESGMPNNRFLAERTGGTYSTLKVQPAELEDSGVYFCASSQDSRIRPGSGYTFGSGTRLTVV.

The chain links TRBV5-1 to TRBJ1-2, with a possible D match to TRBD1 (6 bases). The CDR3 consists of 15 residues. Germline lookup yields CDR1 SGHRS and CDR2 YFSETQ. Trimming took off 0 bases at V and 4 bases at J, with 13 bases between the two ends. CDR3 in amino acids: CASSLETSRGYGYTF. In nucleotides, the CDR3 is TGCGCCAGCAGCTTGGAGACGAGCAGGGGCTATGGCTACACCTTC.

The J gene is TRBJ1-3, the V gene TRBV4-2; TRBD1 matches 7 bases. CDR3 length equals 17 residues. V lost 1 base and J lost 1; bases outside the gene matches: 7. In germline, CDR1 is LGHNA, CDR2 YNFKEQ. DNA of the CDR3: TGTGCCAGCAGCCAAGTGGTCAGGGGGTCTTCTGGAAACACCATATATTTT. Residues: CASSQVVRGSSGNTIYF.

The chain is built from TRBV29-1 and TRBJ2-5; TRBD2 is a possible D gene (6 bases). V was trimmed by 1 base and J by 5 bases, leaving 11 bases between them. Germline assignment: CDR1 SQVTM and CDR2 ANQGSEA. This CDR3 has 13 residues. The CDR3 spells CSVEGRLAETQYF. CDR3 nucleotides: TGCAGCGTTGAAGGACGGCTAGCGGAGACCCAGTACTTC.

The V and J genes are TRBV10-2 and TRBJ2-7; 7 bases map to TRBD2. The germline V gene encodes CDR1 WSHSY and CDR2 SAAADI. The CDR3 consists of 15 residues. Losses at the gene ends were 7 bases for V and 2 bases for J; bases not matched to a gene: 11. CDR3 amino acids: CASTQGGGGPYEQYF. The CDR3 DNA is TGCGCCAGCACCCAGGGCGGGGGAGGTCCCTACGAGCAGTACTTC.

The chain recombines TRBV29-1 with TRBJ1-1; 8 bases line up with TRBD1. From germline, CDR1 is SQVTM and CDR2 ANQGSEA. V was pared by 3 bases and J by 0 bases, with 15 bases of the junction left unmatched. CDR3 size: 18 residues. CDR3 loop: CSVESPRTGSTMNTEAFF. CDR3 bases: TGCAGCGTTGAGTCTCCCAGGACAGGGAGTACAATGAACACTGAAGCTTTCTTT.

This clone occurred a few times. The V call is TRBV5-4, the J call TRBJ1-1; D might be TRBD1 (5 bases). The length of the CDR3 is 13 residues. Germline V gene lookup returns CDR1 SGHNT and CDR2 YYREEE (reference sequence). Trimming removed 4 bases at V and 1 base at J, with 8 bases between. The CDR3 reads CASSNGQNTEAFF. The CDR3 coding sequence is TGTGCCAGCAGCAACGGACAGAACACTGAAGCTTTCTTT.

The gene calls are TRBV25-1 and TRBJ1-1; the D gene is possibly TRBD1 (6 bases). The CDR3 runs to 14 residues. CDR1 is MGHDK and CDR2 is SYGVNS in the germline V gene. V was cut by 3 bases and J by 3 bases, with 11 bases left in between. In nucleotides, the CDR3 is TGTGCCAGCAGTGAGAACAGGGCGGACACTGAAGCTTTCTTT. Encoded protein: CASSENRADTEAFF.

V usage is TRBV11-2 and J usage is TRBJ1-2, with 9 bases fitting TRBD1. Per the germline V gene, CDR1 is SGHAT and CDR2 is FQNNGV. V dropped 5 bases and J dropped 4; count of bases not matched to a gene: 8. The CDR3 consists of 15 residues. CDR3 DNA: TGTGCCAGCAGCCACGGACAGGGGAACGTCTATGGCTACACCTTC. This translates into CASSHGQGNVYGYTF.

In DNA form, the CDR3 reads TGCGCCAGCAGCGCCCCAGGGGAATTCTATGGCTACACCTTC. It is translated as CASSAPGEFYGYTF. This sequence joins TRBV5-1 and TRBJ1-2; TRBD1 is a possible D gene (6 bases). V lost 4 bases and J 4 bases, leaving 14 bases between the germline ends. Germline CDR1 SGHRS, CDR2 YFSETQ. The CDR3 length is 14 residues.

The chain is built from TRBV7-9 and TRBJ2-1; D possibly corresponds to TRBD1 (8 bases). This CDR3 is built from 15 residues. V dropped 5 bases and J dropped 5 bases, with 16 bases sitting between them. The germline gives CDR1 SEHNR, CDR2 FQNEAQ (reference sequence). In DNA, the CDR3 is TGTGCCAGCAGCAACAGGGGGGGAACCCACAATGAGCAGTTCTTC. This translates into CASSNRGGTHNEQFF.

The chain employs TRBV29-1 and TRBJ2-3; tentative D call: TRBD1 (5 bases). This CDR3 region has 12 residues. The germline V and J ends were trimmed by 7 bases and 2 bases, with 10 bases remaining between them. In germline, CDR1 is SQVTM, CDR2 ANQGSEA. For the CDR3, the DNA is TGCAGCGGACAGAGTTACACAGATACGCAGTATTTT. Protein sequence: CSGQSYTDTQYF.

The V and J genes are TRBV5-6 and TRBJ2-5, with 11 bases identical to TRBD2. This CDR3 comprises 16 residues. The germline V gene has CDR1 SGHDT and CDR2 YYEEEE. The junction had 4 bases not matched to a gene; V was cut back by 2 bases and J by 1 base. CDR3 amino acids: CASSFRGTSGQETQYF. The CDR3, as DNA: TGTGCCAGCAGCTTCCGTGGGACTAGCGGCCAAGAGACCCAGTACTTC.

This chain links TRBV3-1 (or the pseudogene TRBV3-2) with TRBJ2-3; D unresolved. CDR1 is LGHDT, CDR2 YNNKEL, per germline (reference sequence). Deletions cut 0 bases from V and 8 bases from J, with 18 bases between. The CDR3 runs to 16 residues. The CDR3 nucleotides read TGTGCCAGCAGCCAAGACCTCAACCAAGGTTCGGGTACGCAGTATTTT. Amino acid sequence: CASSQDLNQGSGTQYF.

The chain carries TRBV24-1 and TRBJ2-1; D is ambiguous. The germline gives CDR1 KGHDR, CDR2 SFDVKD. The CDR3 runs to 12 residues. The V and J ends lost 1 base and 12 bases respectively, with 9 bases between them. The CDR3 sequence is CATSDFGLVQFF. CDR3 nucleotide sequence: TGTGCCACCAGTGATTTTGGTCTAGTGCAGTTCTTC.

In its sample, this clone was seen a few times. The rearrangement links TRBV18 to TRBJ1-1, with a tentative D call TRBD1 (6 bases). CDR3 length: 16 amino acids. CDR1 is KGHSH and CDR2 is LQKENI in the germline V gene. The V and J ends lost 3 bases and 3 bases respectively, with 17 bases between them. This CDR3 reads CASSPRQVAGDTEAFF. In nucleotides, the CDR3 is TGTGCCAGCTCACCGCGACAGGTGGCGGGAGACACTGAAGCTTTCTTT.

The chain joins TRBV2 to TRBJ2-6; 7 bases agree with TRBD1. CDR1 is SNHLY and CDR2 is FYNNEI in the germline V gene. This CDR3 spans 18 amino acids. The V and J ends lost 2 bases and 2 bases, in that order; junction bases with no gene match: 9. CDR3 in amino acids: CASSESQGDAPGANVLTF. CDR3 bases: TGTGCCAGCAGTGAAAGCCAGGGGGATGCCCCTGGGGCCAACGTCCTGACTTTC.

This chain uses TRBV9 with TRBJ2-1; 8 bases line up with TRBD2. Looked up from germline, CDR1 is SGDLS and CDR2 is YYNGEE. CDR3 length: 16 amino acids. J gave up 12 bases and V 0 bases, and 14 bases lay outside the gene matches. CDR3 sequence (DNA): TGTGCCAGCAGCGTAGGCGGAGGGTCGAGCGGGAGAAGGCAGTTCTTC. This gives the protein CASSVGGGSSGRRQFF. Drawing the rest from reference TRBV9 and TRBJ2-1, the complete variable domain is DSGVTQTPKHLITATGQRVTLRCSPRSGDLSVYWYQQSLDQGLQFLIQYYNGEERAKGNILERFSAQQFPDLHSELNLSSLELGDSALYFCASSVGGGSSGRRQFFGPGTRLTVL.

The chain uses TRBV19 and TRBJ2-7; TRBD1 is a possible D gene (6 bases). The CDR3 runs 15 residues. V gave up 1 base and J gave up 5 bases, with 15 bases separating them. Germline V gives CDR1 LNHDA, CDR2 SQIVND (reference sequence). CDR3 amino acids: CASSIAATGFDEQYF. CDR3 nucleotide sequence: TGTGCCAGTAGTATAGCCGCCACAGGGTTCGACGAGCAGTACTTC.

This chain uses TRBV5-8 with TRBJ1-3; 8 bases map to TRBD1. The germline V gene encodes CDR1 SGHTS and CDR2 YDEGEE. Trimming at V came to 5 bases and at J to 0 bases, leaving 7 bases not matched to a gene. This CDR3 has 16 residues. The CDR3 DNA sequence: TGTGCCAGCAGTTCTAGACAGGGGAGCTCTGGAAACACCATATATTTT. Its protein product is CASSSRQGSSGNTIYF.